This T cell receptor beta chain was sequenced for a study of human T cells and chemical hapten exposure. Germline CDR1 SGHKS, CDR2 YYEKEE (reference sequence). The CDR3 length is 16 residues. Trimming removed 4 bases from V and 5 bases from J; junction bases left unmatched: 14. Stated time point: pre-sensitization, week 0. Specified treatment: therapeutic diphenylcyclopropenone sensitization with weekly scalp DPC. This clonotype was found a few times. MiXCR, run by TCRdb on the RACE reads, gives a single entry per CDR3 protein. The sample consists of 57,000 or so distinct CDR3 sequences, around 10% of them appearing once.

This specimen was whole blood, taken in connection with sensitization to the hapten diphenylcyclopropenone (DPC). The rearrangement uses TRBV5-5 and TRBJ1-2, with 7 bases that match TRBD1. This clonotype was obtained from a woman aged 40 to 55 with alopecia areata. Some clones in this sample may be carry-over from other donors' samples. CDR3 in DNA: TGTGCCAGCAGCGTAGGGAGACAGGGCTGGCAGTATGGCTACACCTTC. The encoded protein is CASSVGRQGWQYGYTF.